This TCR beta chain was recorded in a study of CD8 T cells in Susac syndrome. As for the study in general: Patients with Susac syndrome were therapy-naive, on corticosteroids, or on intravenous immunoglobulin alone at the time that blood was drawn.

TEMRA cells were FACS-enriched, and CD8+ and CD4+ T cells were isolated negatively. CDR3 length: 13 amino acids. Germline assignment: CDR1 SGHRS and CDR2 YFSETQ. Trimming cost V 6 bases and J 0 bases, with 10 bases left between them. After extraction with the RNeasy kit, 0.5 to 1 ug of the RNA was reverse transcribed using random hexamers. The immunoSEQ assay covered 54 Vbeta and 13 Jbeta segments for CDR3. TCRdb re-called the immunoSEQ multiplex PCR reads with MiXCR, one entry per CDR3 protein. The sample records about 180,000 distinct CDR3 sequences, under 95% being singletons. The clonotype comes from a human donor with Susac syndrome. Source material: CD4+ T cells from PBMCs. V and J are TRBV5-1 and TRBJ2-7; no clear D gene. DNA of the CDR3: TGCGCCAGCAAGTTGGCGAGCTCCTACGAGCAGTACTTC. Translated, it gives CASKLASSYEQYF.